Listed here are 22 T cell receptor beta chains from one sample, sequenced in a study of T cells in Graves' hyperthyroidism and ophthalmopathy. RNA transcripts were the template for amplifying TCR beta CDR3 regions. With the HTBI primer set, the TCR CDR3 went through a first round of RT-PCR. TCRdb passed the multiplex PCR reads through MiXCR, listing each CDR3 protein once. The table shows approximately 150,000 distinct CDR3 sequences, with about 9.4% occurring only once. Sequencing used blood. The origin of the receptors is a woman under 30 with Graves' hyperthyroidism that later progressed to Graves' ophthalmopathy.

The table lists this clonotype with many counts. The J gene is TRBJ2-5, the V gene TRBV2, with 9 bases fitting TRBD1. CDR1 and CDR2 (germline): SNHLY, FYNNEI. The CDR3 totals 12 residues. V trimming: 6 bases; J trimming: 13 bases; junction bases outside the gene matches: 9. The CDR3 DNA is TGTGCCAGCAGGGGACAGGGCCAAGACCGGTACTTC. Translation: CASRGQGQDRYF.

This clonotype was observed at least ten times. The rearrangement uses TRBV12-3 or TRBV12-4 and TRBJ2-2; D is perhaps TRBD1 (5 bases). V was clipped by 6 bases and J by 6 bases, with 11 bases between them. The CDR3 totals 13 residues. The CDR3 spells CASRPPRAGELFF. CDR3 DNA: TGTGCCAGCAGGCCACCCAGGGCCGGGGAGCTGTTTTTT.

The sample holds many counts of this clonotype. J is TRBJ2-7 and V is TRBV28; a weak D match, TRBD2 (5 bases). V lost 1 base, J lost 8 bases, and 21 bases lay in between. The CDR3 extends over 16 amino acids. CDR1 MDHEN and CDR2 SYDVKM come from the germline V gene. This chain's CDR3 is CASSLSPGLQRLQQYF. Written as DNA, the CDR3 is TGTGCCAGCAGTTTATCTCCAGGACTCCAGCGCCTCCAGCAGTACTTC.

This clonotype was counted only a few times. The V call is TRBV7-9, the J call TRBJ2-1; 7 bases fit TRBD1. V trimming: 2 bases; J trimming: 3 bases; junction bases outside the gene matches: 10. The CDR3 has 17 amino acids. CDR1 SEHNR and CDR2 FQNEAQ come from the germline V gene (reference sequence). The CDR3 protein is CASSLPLDRKNYNEQFF. The CDR3 nucleotides are TGTGCCAGCAGCTTACCGTTGGACAGGAAAAACTACAATGAGCAGTTCTTC. Full variable domain (missing parts from reference TRBV7-9 and TRBJ2-1): DTGVSQNPRHKITKRGQNVTFRCDPISEHNRLYWYRQTLGQGPEFLTYFQNEAQLEKSRLLSDRFSAERPKGSFSTLEIQRTEQGDSAMYLCASSLPLDRKNYNEQFFGPGTRLTVL.

This chain joins TRBV19 and TRBJ2-5; D unclear. CDR1 is LNHDA, CDR2 SQIVND, per germline (reference sequence). The V end lost 1 base, the J end lost 3 bases, and 6 bases lay between the germline ends. The CDR3 spans 13 residues. CDR3 DNA: TGTGCCAGTAGTATAGCTCGGGAAGAGACCCAGTACTTC. Protein sequence: CASSIAREETQYF.

At least ten counts were recorded for this clonotype. This chain uses TRBV28 with TRBJ1-1; tentative D call: TRBD1 (6 bases). Per the germline V gene, CDR1 is MDHEN and CDR2 is SYDVKM. Trimming took off 5 bases at V and 1 base at J, with 20 bases between the two ends. The CDR3 runs to 17 residues. CDR3 loop: CASSAQGPGSPNTEAFF. The CDR3 nucleotides are TGTGCCAGCAGTGCACAGGGTCCAGGGTCGCCGAACACTGAAGCTTTCTTT. Using reference TRBV28 and TRBJ1-1 for the parts outside the CDR3, the full variable domain is DVKVTQSSRYLVKRTGEKVFLECVQDMDHENMFWYRQDPGLGLRLIYFSYDVKMKEKGDIPEGYSVSREKKERFSLILESASTNQTSMYLCASSAQGPGSPNTEAFFGQGTRLTVV.

This clonotype came up many times. The rearrangement links TRBV9 to TRBJ2-3; D unclear. CDR3 length equals 16 residues. Trimming cost V 1 base and J 4 bases, with 16 bases left between them. Germline V gene data show CDR1 as SGDLS and CDR2 as YYNGEE. This chain's CDR3 is CASSVSSGRPADTQYF. The CDR3 DNA is TGTGCCAGCAGCGTAAGCTCGGGCAGACCGGCAGATACGCAGTATTTT.

This clonotype has at least ten counts. V is TRBV20-1 and J is TRBJ1-6; the D is unclear. The CDR3 loop spans 16 amino acids. The ends were cut back, 6 bases at V and 0 bases at J, with 15 bases in the middle. CDR1 DFQATT and CDR2 SNEGSKA come from the germline V gene (reference sequence). In DNA form, the CDR3 reads TGCAGTGCCCCTGCGGTGGCTAGCTCCTATAATTCACCCCTCCACTTT. It encodes CSAPAVASSYNSPLHF.

In this sample, this clonotype turned up many times. The chain joins TRBV13 to TRBJ2-7, with unresolved D. Per the germline V gene, CDR1 is PRHDT and CDR2 is FYEKMQ (reference sequence). The CDR3 is 12 residues long. Between the trimmed V and J ends, which lost 3 bases and 7 bases, there was a span of 10 bases. The CDR3 DNA sequence: TGTGCCAGCAGCTTTGCTCTGTCGGAGCAGTACTTC. Translating it yields CASSFALSEQYF.

This clonotype has ten or more counts. The chain joins TRBV19 to TRBJ1-1; D gene ambiguous. Per germline, CDR1 LNHDA and CDR2 SQIVND (reference sequence). Trimming took 6 bases from V and 1 from J, leaving 9 bases between them. CDR3 length: 13 amino acids. CDR3 bases: TGTGCCAGTAGCTCGGGGAGGAACACTGAAGCTTTCTTT. This sequence encodes CASSSGRNTEAFF.

This clonotype was observed many times. The rearrangement joins TRBV6-1 to TRBJ1-2, with D possibly matching TRBD1 (6 bases). The CDR3 runs to 14 residues. Germline V gives CDR1 MNHNS, CDR2 SASEGT. The V end was cut by 3 bases, the J end by 4 bases, with 12 bases between. The CDR3 nucleotides read TGTGCCAGCAGTGAGATGGACAGTAGCTATGGCTACACCTTC. Translated, it gives CASSEMDSSYGYTF.

This clonotype was counted ten times or more. This sequence joins TRBV12-3 or TRBV12-4 and TRBJ2-4, with a weak D call TRBD1 (5 bases). Trimming stripped 3 bases from V and 6 bases from J, with 9 bases between. The CDR3 sequence is 13 residues long. The CDR3 spells CASSFNRINIQYF. The CDR3 DNA sequence: TGTGCCAGCAGTTTCAACAGGATAAACATTCAGTACTTC.

A single count supports this clonotype. Just one base apart from a much larger clone, this may be a read error. The CDR3 coding sequence is TGTGCCAGCTCACCGGGACGGATAAATTCACCCCGCCACTTT. Translating gives CASSPGRINSPRHF. V is TRBV18 and J is TRBJ1-6, with D possibly TRBD1 on 5 matching bases. The germline V gene has CDR1 KGHSH and CDR2 LQKENI. The CDR3 runs 14 residues.

This clonotype was seen repeatedly, ten times or more. The rearrangement links TRBV30 to TRBJ2-2; TRBD2 is a possible D gene (5 bases). The CDR3 covers 13 residues. Trimming shortened V by 5 bases and J by 6 bases, and 13 bases separated the two germline ends. Germline V CDR1 and CDR2: GTSNPN, SVGIG (reference sequence). In nucleotides, the CDR3 is TGTGCCTGGGAAACTAGGGTGTCCGGGGAGCTGTTTTTT. Translated, it gives CAWETRVSGELFF.

This clonotype was detected a few times. The chain combines TRBV4-2 with TRBJ1-2, with 7 bases that match TRBD1. The CDR3 runs to 16 residues. Germline V gene data show CDR1 as LGHNA and CDR2 as YNFKEQ. The V and J ends lost 0 bases and 2 bases, in that order; junction bases with no gene match: 6. The CDR3 region has the DNA TGTGCCAGCAGCCAAGATGGAACAGGGGCAAACTATGGCTACACCTTC. Translated: CASSQDGTGANYGYTF.

Many counts were recorded for this clonotype. The chain combines TRBV30 with TRBJ1-2; no definite D call. The germline CDR1 and CDR2 sequences are GTSNPN and SVGIG (reference sequence). The CDR3 length is 14 residues. V was pared by 2 bases and J by 3 bases, with 13 bases between. CDR3 loop: CAWSFDLGHYGYTF. The CDR3 nucleotides read TGTGCCTGGAGTTTTGACTTAGGTCACTATGGCTACACCTTC. Full variable domain (outside the CDR3, taken from reference TRBV30 and TRBJ1-2): SQTIHQWPATLVQPVGSPLSLECTVEGTSNPNLYWYRQAAGRGLQLLFYSVGIGQISSEVPQNLSASRPQDRQFILSSKKLLLSDSGFYLCAWSFDLGHYGYTFGSGTRLTVV.

This clonotype was counted between two and nine times. This chain uses TRBV19 with TRBJ1-1; 10 bases are a match to TRBD1. This CDR3 is built from 15 residues. Germline V CDR1 and CDR2: LNHDA, SQIVND (reference sequence). Losses at the gene ends were 3 bases for V and 6 bases for J; bases not matched to a gene: 7. In DNA, the CDR3 is TGTGCCAGTAGTATTCCGCCCGGGACAGGGGCTGAAGCTTTCTTT. Residues: CASSIPPGTGAEAFF. The full variable domain, its missing parts supplied by reference TRBV19 and TRBJ1-1, is DGGITQSPKYLFRKEGQNVTLSCEQNLNHDAMYWYRQDPGQGLRLIYYSQIVNDFQKGDIAEGYSVSREKKESFPLTVTSAQKNPTAFYLCASSIPPGTGAEAFFGQGTRLTVV.

This clonotype occurred many times. The chain combines TRBV27 with TRBJ2-5; D may match TRBD1 or TRBD2 (6 bases each). The CDR3 is 17 residues long. V gave up 3 bases and J gave up 5 bases, with 22 bases separating them. Germline V gene sequence: CDR1 MNHEY, CDR2 SMNVEV (reference sequence). The CDR3 spells CASSFQGGMTGRETQYF. The CDR3 DNA reads TGTGCCAGCAGTTTCCAAGGGGGGATGACGGGAAGGGAGACCCAGTACTTC.

The CDR3 here is CASSLGSYSSYEQYF. CDR3 nucleotides: TGTGCCAGCAGCTTGGGATCCTACAGTTCCTACGAGCAGTACTTC. V gene TRBV5-4 combines with J gene TRBJ2-7; D remains unclear. V was pared by 0 bases and J by 1 base, with 11 bases between. Germline values: CDR1 SGHNT, CDR2 YYREEE (reference sequence). The CDR3 is 15 residues long.

This clonotype appeared many times. The CDR3 region has the DNA TGTGCCAGCAGTGGAAAGGGACTAGCGGTCTCCTACAATGAGCAGTTCTTC. It is translated as CASSGKGLAVSYNEQFF. The gene calls are TRBV6-1 and TRBJ2-1, with 11 bases that match TRBD2. CDR1 MNHNS and CDR2 SASEGT come from the germline V gene. The V segment lost 4 bases and the J segment 0 bases; nucleotides outside the gene matches: 5. This CDR3 contains 17 residues.

The chain employs TRBV19 and TRBJ2-2, with D uncertain. This CDR3 has 13 amino acids. V dropped 1 base and J dropped 6 bases, with 6 bases sitting between them. Germline CDR1 reads LNHDA; CDR2 reads SQIVND (reference sequence). In DNA form, the CDR3 reads TGTGCCAGTAGTATAGCGGGCCCCGGGGAGCTGTTTTTT. The encoded protein is CASSIAGPGELFF.

This clonotype came up a few times. This chain connects TRBV12-3 or TRBV12-4 to TRBJ1-3; no definite D call. The CDR3 spans 14 residues. V was cut by 3 bases and J by 2 bases, with 8 bases left in between. CDR3 nucleotides: TGTGCCAGCAGTTTGGTAGGGACTGGAAACACCATATATTTT. Amino acids: CASSLVGTGNTIYF.